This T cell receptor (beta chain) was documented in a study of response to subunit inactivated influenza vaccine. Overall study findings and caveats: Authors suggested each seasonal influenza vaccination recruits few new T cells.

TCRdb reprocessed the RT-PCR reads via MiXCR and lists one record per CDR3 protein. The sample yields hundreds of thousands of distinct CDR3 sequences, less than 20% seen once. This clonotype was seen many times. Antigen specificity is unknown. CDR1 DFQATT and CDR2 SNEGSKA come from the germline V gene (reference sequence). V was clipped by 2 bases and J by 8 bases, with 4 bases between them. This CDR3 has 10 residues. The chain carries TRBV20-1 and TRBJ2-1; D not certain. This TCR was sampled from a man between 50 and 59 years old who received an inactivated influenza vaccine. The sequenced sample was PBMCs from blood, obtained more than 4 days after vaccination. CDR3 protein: CSARLDEQFF. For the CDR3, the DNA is TGCAGTGCTAGATTGGATGAGCAGTTCTTC.